The TCR beta chain described here comes from a study of T cell clonality in common variable immunodeficiency. There are many counts of this clone. Its cognate antigen is unknown. The read terminates 3 residues ahead of where the CDR3 ends, so the germline J gene completes it. Overall study results and limits: Fewer deletions and N-nucleotide insertions were reportedly seen in common variable immunodeficiency TCR beta sequences.

Germline V gene lookup returns CDR1 SQVTM and CDR2 ANQGSEA. Trimming took off 4 bases at V and 6 bases at J, with 13 bases between the two ends. This CDR3 has 13 amino acids. Sequencing was performed with immunoSEQ multiplex PCR; in TCRdb, only in-frame clones are kept and a portion is missing. The profile covers tens of thousands of clones, none occurring a single time. The receptor was derived from a human donor with common variable immunodeficiency. The chain couples TRBV29-1 to TRBJ2-1, with a weak D call TRBD2 (6 bases). The sequencing sample was made of peripheral blood mononuclear cells. CDR3 sequence reads: CSVGLGGANEQFF. The sequenced CDR3 bases are TGCAGCGTTGGCTTGGGCGGGGCCAATGAG.